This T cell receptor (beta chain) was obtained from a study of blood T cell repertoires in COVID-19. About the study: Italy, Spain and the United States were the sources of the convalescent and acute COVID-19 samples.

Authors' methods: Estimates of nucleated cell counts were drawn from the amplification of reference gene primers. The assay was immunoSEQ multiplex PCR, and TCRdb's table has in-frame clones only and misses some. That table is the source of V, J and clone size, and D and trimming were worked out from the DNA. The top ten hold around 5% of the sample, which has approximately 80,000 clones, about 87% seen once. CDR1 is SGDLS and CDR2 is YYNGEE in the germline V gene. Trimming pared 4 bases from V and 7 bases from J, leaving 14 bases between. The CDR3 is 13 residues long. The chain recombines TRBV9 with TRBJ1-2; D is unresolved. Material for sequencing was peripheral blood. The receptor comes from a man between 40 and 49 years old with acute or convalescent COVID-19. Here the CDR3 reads CASSPLGGSGYTF. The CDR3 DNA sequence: TGTGCCAGCAGCCCCCTGGGAGGGTCTGGCTACACCTTC.